Listed below are T cell receptor beta chains from one sample, sequenced in a study of CD4+ T cells in melanoma. Assay: immunoSEQ multiplex PCR; the TCRdb copy retains only in-frame clones and omits some. The sample comprises 13,000 to 15,000 clones, about 60% of which are singletons, and roughly 14% rests with the top ten. Sequencing used cells from a culture (not recorded whether cultured in vitro). Receptors originate from a human donor with melanoma. Both conserved end residues are part of each CDR3. D genes are given only for firm matches. For some rows the clone size is stated as once, few or many, or as a class when expanded; others skip it.

j_gene | abundance | v_gene | d_gene | CDR3aa | CDR3nt
TRBJ2-7 | - | TRBV5-6 | TRBD2 | CASALLAGGYEQYF | TGTGCCAGCGCCTTACTAGCGGGGGGGTACGAGCAGTACTTC
TRBJ1-5 | - | TRBV10-2 | TRBD1 | CASTGGSYQPQHF | TGCGCCAGTACAGGGGGTTCATATCAGCCCCAGCATTTT
TRBJ1-4 | - | TRBV5-1 | - | CASSYWTRATNEKLFF | TGCGCCAGCAGTTACTGGACGCGTGCAACTAATGAAAAACTGTTTTTT
TRBJ2-3 | - | TRBV4-2 | TRBD2 | CASSLGAGVSTDTQYF | TGTGCCAGCAGCCTCGGAGCGGGGGTCAGCACAGATACGCAGTATTTT
TRBJ2-7 | few | TRBV7-9 | - | CASSFEGAYSYEQYF | TGTGCCAGCAGCTTTGAGGGCGCCTACTCCTACGAGCAGTACTTC
TRBJ1-5 | - | TRBV30 | - | CAWSGLSRNQPQHF | TGTGCCTGGAGTGGACTCAGCCGGAATCAGCCCCAGCATTTT
TRBJ1-1 | - | TRBV19 | TRBD1 | CASSNDRAPDTEAFF | TGTGCCAGTAGTAATGACAGGGCTCCGGACACTGAAGCTTTCTTT
TRBJ2-4 | - | TRBV7-9 | - | CASSSNTGAGQYF | TGTGCCAGCAGCTCCAATACAGGAGCTGGTCAGTACTTC
TRBJ1-1 | few | TRBV2 | - | CASSESGAFF | TGTGCCAGCAGTGAAAGTGGAGCTTTCTTT
TRBJ1-1 | - | TRBV11-2 | - | CASSLGGRGAEAFF | TGTGCCAGCAGCTTAGGGGGGCGCGGCGCTGAAGCTTTCTTT
TRBJ2-7 | few | TRBV9 | - | CASSEDAGPDSYEQYF | TGTGCCAGCAGTGAGGACGCAGGACCCGACTCCTACGAGCAGTACTTC
TRBJ1-5 | few | TRBV7-2 | - | CASSLGRNNQPQHF | TGTGCCAGCAGCTTAGGACGGAACAATCAGCCCCAGCATTTT
TRBJ2-1 | - | TRBV7-3 | - | CASSLIGGGYNEQFF | TGTGCCAGCAGCTTAATAGGGGGAGGCTACAATGAGCAGTTCTTC
TRBJ2-7 | few | TRBV7-8 | - | CASSLARVGGGYEQYF | TGTGCCAGCAGCTTAGCGCGGGTGGGAGGGGGCTACGAGCAGTACTTC
TRBJ1-4 | few | TRBV2 | - | CASSPGPRGSEKLFF | TGTGCCAGCAGTCCAGGGCCTCGGGGTTCGGAAAAACTGTTTTTT
TRBJ2-4 | - | TRBV11-2 | - | CASSLRGGLSKNIQYF | TGTGCCAGCAGCTTGAGGGGGGGGCTGAGCAAAAACATTCAGTACTTC
TRBJ2-1 | - | TRBV10-2 | - | CASSQTGRLDNEQFF | TGCGCCAGCAGCCAGACAGGTAGGCTGGACAATGAGCAGTTCTTC
TRBJ2-5 | - | TRBV20-1 | - | CSATARETQYF | TGCAGTGCTACTGCCCGAGAGACCCAGTACTTC
TRBJ1-2 | - | TRBV5-3 | - | CATQDRSHGYTF | TGTGCCACCCAGGACAGAAGTCATGGCTACACCTTC
TRBJ1-4 | - | TRBV29-1 | - | CSVEDRESEKLFF | TGCAGCGTTGAAGACAGGGAGAGTGAAAAACTGTTTTTT
TRBJ1-1 | once | TRBV6-1 | TRBD1 | CASRGTGTEREAFF | TGTGCCAGCAGGGGGACAGGGACCGAAAGAGAAGCTTTCTTT
TRBJ2-5 | few | TRBV29-1 | TRBD1 | CSVVSGGGETQYF | TGCAGCGTTGTATCAGGGGGCGGAGAGACCCAGTACTTC
TRBJ2-3 | - | TRBV19 | TRBD1 | CASIDRGGTDTQYF | TGTGCCAGTATAGACAGGGGTGGCACAGATACGCAGTATTTT
TRBJ1-6 | - | TRBV5-1 | - | CASSFNVNSPLHF | TGCGCCAGCAGCTTTAACGTAAATTCACCCCTCCACTTT
TRBJ2-5 | - | TRBV7-3 | - | CASSLNSAGETQYF | TGTGCCAGCAGCTTAAATTCGGCGGGAGAGACCCAGTACTTC
TRBJ2-6 | once | TRBV9 | - | CASGVAGDPYSGANVLTF | TGTGCCAGCGGCGTAGCCGGGGACCCCTACTCTGGGGCCAACGTCCTGACTTTC
TRBJ1-3 | - | TRBV27 | - | CASSLSGPGRNTIYF | TGTGCCAGCAGTTTATCGGGCCCAGGGAGAAACACCATATATTTT
TRBJ1-2 | - | TRBV19 | - | CASSRQTLNYGYTF | TGTGCCAGTAGTAGACAGACCTTGAACTATGGCTACACCTTC
TRBJ1-3 | - | TRBV5-5 | - | CASSWGAGSGNTIYF | TGTGCCAGCAGTTGGGGTGCCGGGTCTGGAAACACCATATATTTT
TRBJ1-5 | once | TRBV6-6 | - | CASSRRRTYQPQHF | TGTGCCAGCAGTCGCCGCAGAACATATCAGCCCCAGCATTTT
TRBJ1-5 | - | TRBV19 | TRBD1 | CASRTAQGKQPQHF | TGTGCCAGTAGAACAGCACAGGGGAAACAGCCCCAGCATTTT
TRBJ2-1 | - | TRBV10-2 | - | CASSGTDAGNNEQFF | TGCGCCAGCAGTGGGACGGACGCAGGGAACAATGAGCAGTTCTTC
TRBJ1-1 | few | TRBV10-1 | - | CASSRRLNTEAFF | TGCGCCAGCAGCAGGCGTCTGAACACTGAAGCTTTCTTT
TRBJ2-1 | few | TRBV19 | TRBD2 | CASSRIPILAGGGNEQFF | TGTGCCAGTAGTCGCATCCCGATCCTAGCGGGGGGCGGGAATGAGCAGTTCTTC
TRBJ2-3 | - | TRBV5-1 | - | CASSVTEDTQYF | TGCGCCAGCAGCGTGACGGAGGATACGCAGTATTTT
TRBJ1-1 | - | TRBV7-8 | - | CASSLAPSKWNSFF | TGTGCCAGCAGCTTAGCGCCCAGTAAATGGAATTCGTTCTTT
TRBJ2-2 | once | TRBV21-1 | - | CASSKDGGGALVTGELFF | TGTGCCAGCAGCAAGGATGGCGGGGGGGCCTTGGTCACCGGGGAGCTGTTTTTT
TRBJ2-7 | few | TRBV6-5 | - | CASSQRQEPDYEQYF | TGTGCCAGCAGCCAGAGACAGGAACCCGACTACGAGCAGTACTTC
TRBJ1-3 | - | TRBV7-2 | - | CASSSITSGNTIYF | TGTGCCAGCAGCTCTATTACCTCTGGAAACACCATATATTTT
TRBJ2-7 | - | TRBV30 | TRBD1 | CAWLGQGRLPSYEQYF | TGTGCCTGGCTAGGACAGGGGCGCCTACCCTCCTACGAGCAGTACTTC
TRBJ2-7 | once | TRBV2 | - | CATRKGSPYEQYF | TGTGCCACAAGAAAGGGGTCTCCCTACGAGCAGTACTTC
TRBJ1-5 | - | TRBV7-2 | - | CASSLARTSNQPQHF | TGTGCCAGCAGCCTAGCCCGGACTAGCAATCAGCCCCAGCATTTT
TRBJ2-7 | few | TRBV11-2 | - | CASSKTGYVPYEQYF | TGTGCCAGCAGTAAGACGGGTTACGTCCCCTACGAGCAGTACTTC
TRBJ2-7 | few | TRBV2 | - | CASSQQGYYEQYF | TGTGCCAGCAGTCAACAGGGCTACTACGAGCAGTACTTC
TRBJ2-3 | - | TRBV11-2 | - | CASSSYRGRGDTQYF | TGTGCCAGCAGCTCTTATCGGGGCAGAGGAGATACGCAGTATTTT
TRBJ2-3 | - | TRBV5-1 | - | CASSLGGLGSGNTDTQYF | TGCGCCAGCAGCTTGGGGGGTTTGGGCAGTGGAAACACAGATACGCAGTATTTT
TRBJ2-1 | - | TRBV7-6 | TRBD2 | CASRPLAGGYNEQFF | TGTGCCAGCAGGCCACTAGCGGGGGGTTACAATGAGCAGTTCTTC
TRBJ2-5 | few | TRBV7-2 | - | CASTRMGAGETQYF | TGTGCCAGCACCAGAATGGGCGCGGGGGAGACCCAGTACTTC
TRBJ2-6 | - | TRBV7-6 | - | CASSLVGSGANVLTF | TGTGCCAGCAGCTTAGTTGGCTCTGGGGCCAACGTCCTGACTTTC
TRBJ2-3 | - | TRBV5-1 | - | CASSLYRGGTDTQYF | TGCGCCAGCAGCTTATACAGGGGGGGGACAGATACGCAGTATTTT
TRBJ2-7 | - | TRBV7-2 | TRBD2 | CASSKERGGPYEQYF | TGTGCCAGCAGCAAGGAGCGGGGGGGCCCCTACGAGCAGTACTTC
TRBJ2-1 | - | TRBV27 | - | CASRLSGPYNEQFF | TGTGCCAGCCGTTTGAGCGGGCCTTACAATGAGCAGTTCTTC
TRBJ2-5 | - | TRBV11-2 | TRBD2 | CASSLSRRRGGKTQYF | TGTGCCAGCAGCCTATCTCGGCGGCGGGGGGGAAAGACCCAGTACTTC
TRBJ2-1 | - | TRBV5-1 | - | CASSWTNNEQFF | TGCGCCAGCAGCTGGACTAACAATGAGCAGTTCTTC